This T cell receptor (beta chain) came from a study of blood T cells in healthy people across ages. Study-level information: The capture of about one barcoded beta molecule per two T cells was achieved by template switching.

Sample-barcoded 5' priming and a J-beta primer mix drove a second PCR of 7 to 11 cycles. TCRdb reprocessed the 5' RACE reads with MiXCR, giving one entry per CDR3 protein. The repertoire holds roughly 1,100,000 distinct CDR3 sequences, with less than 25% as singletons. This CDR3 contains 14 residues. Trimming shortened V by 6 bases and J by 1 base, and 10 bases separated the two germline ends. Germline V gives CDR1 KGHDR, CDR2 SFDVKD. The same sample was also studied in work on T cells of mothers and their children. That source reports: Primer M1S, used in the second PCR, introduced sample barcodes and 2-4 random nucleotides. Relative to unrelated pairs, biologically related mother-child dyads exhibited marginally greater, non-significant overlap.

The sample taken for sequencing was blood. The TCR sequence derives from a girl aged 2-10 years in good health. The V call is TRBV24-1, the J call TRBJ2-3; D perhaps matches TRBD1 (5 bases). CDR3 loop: CATSSEQGTDTQYF. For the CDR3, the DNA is TGTGCCACCAGTTCTGAACAGGGCACAGATACGCAGTATTTT.